The T cell receptor beta chain described here comes from a study of blood T cell repertoires in COVID-19. Whole-study context: Sites across the United States, Italy and Spain contributed samples from acute and convalescent COVID-19. Sample material is recorded as cDNA or gDNA derived from T cells, B-cell-depleted T cells, or PBMCs.

Per the study methods: It was from reference gene primer amplification that nucleated cell counts were estimated. Method: immunoSEQ multiplex PCR; TCRdb's copy keeps in-frame clones and lacks some. Clone size and the V and J calls come from that table; the DNA yielded D and trimming. The profile shows roughly 100,000 clones, about 90% of them singletons. There are 18 residues in the CDR3. V lost 2 bases to trimming and J lost 3 bases; unmatched junction nucleotides: 6. Germline values: CDR1 WNHNN, CDR2 SYGVQD (reference sequence). The sample taken for sequencing was peripheral blood. The receptor was isolated from a human donor in a cohort sampled during active COVID-19. The chain employs TRBV10-1 and TRBJ2-1, with TRBD2 matching over 14 bases. CDR3 nucleotides: TGCGCCAGCAGTGAGGACAGGACTAGCGGGAGGTACTACAATGAGCAGTTCTTC. Residues: CASSEDRTSGRYYNEQFF.